Following are 16 T cell receptor beta chains from one sample sequenced in a study of identical twins. TCRdb used MiXCR to reprocess the 5' RACE reads, holding one entry per CDR3 protein. The repertoire includes approximately 680,000 distinct CDR3 sequences, less than 9% of them detected once, and about 1.6% sits in the top ten. The sample also formed part of further work on yellow fever vaccine responses in identical twins.

Sequencing used PBMCs. The receptors come from a woman younger than 35 in good health.

This clonotype was seen a few times. V is TRBV7-8 and J is TRBJ1-2; a weak D match, TRBD1 (5 bases). This CDR3 comprises 15 residues. CDR1 is SGHVS, CDR2 FQNEAQ, per germline. V shed 0 bases and J shed 2 bases, with 10 bases lying between them. CDR3 sequence reads: CASSLAGDLNYGYTF. As DNA, the CDR3 is TGTGCCAGCAGCTTAGCTGGGGACCTCAACTATGGCTACACCTTC.

This clonotype has a count of ten or more. This chain uses TRBV9 with TRBJ1-1; tentatively, D is TRBD1 (5 bases). Germline CDR1 and CDR2: SGDLS and YYNGEE. Deletions cut 4 bases from V and 0 bases from J, with 16 bases between. The CDR3 is 16 amino acids. CDR3 DNA sequence: TGTGCCAGCAGCCCAGGTGGAGACAGAATGAACACTGAAGCTTTCTTT. It codes for CASSPGGDRMNTEAFF.

This clonotype was seen ten or more times. CDR3 coding DNA: TGCGCCAGCAGACTTGGGCGTCAAGAGACCCAGTACTTC. The encoded protein is CASRLGRQETQYF. The chain combines TRBV5-1 with TRBJ2-5; no reliable D call. Per the germline V gene, CDR1 is SGHRS and CDR2 is YFSETQ. There are 13 residues in the CDR3. Between the trimmed V and J ends, which lost 5 bases and 2 bases, there was a span of 10 bases.

J is TRBJ2-5 and V is TRBV7-9, with D perhaps being TRBD1 or TRBD2 (6 bases each). V dropped 8 bases and J dropped 1 base, with 20 bases sitting between them. The germline V gene has CDR1 SEHNR and CDR2 FQNEAQ (reference sequence). The length of the CDR3 is 16 residues. This CDR3 reads CASCSSGAGSQETQYF. The CDR3 nucleotides read TGTGCCAGCTGCTCTTCGGGGGCAGGAAGCCAAGAGACCCAGTACTTC.

V and J are TRBV11-2 and TRBJ2-1; D tentatively reads TRBD1 or TRBD2 (5 bases each). V was pared by 2 bases and J by 0 bases, with 8 bases between. CDR1 and CDR2 (germline): SGHAT, FQNNGV. The CDR3 is 15 residues long. The CDR3 nucleotides read TGTGCCAGCAGCTTACGAGGGGACTCCTACAATGAGCAGTTCTTC. It translates to CASSLRGDSYNEQFF.

The chain is built from TRBV20-1 and TRBJ2-5, with 11 bases fitting TRBD2. This CDR3 comprises 17 residues. Germline V gene sequence: CDR1 DFQATT, CDR2 SNEGSKA (reference sequence). The V and J ends lost 3 bases and 1 base, in that order; junction bases with no gene match: 10. The CDR3 spells CSARGLAGGPLQETQYF. CDR3 sequence (DNA): TGCAGTGCTAGGGGTCTAGCGGGGGGCCCCCTCCAAGAGACCCAGTACTTC.

The rearrangement links TRBV28 to TRBJ2-3; 11 nucleotides line up with TRBD2. CDR3 length equals 19 residues. V lost 5 bases to trimming and J lost 4 bases; unmatched junction nucleotides: 17. Per the germline V gene, CDR1 is MDHEN and CDR2 is SYDVKM. CDR3 loop: CASSPRAPSSGRAADTQYF. The CDR3 DNA is TGTGCCAGCAGTCCAAGGGCCCCAAGTAGCGGGAGGGCGGCAGATACGCAGTATTTT.

J is TRBJ1-6 and V is TRBV12-3 or TRBV12-4; weak D call: TRBD1 (5 bases). With 5 bases removed from V and 7 bases from J, the gap between germline ends came to 15 bases. The CDR3 consists of 15 residues. CDR3 in amino acids: CASSLPPGRNSPLHF. The CDR3 DNA reads as TGTGCCAGCAGTCTCCCCCCGGGGCGAAATTCACCCCTCCACTTT.

The gene calls are TRBV2 and TRBJ2-3; 8 bases match TRBD1. CDR1 and CDR2 (germline): SNHLY, FYNNEI. The CDR3 is made up of 14 amino acids. J was trimmed by 1 base and V by 3 bases; bases with no gene match: 0. CDR3 sequence reads: CASSEGQGTDTQYF. Here the CDR3 DNA reads TGTGCCAGCAGTGAGGGACAGGGCACAGATACGCAGTATTTT.

This clonotype was observed at least ten times. The rearrangement links TRBV4-1 to TRBJ1-6, with TRBD1 matching 7 bases. After removal of 1 base from V and 3 bases from J, the junction contained 6 bases not matched to a gene. CDR3 length: 17 residues. In germline, CDR1 is MGHRA, CDR2 YSYEKL. CDR3 in amino acids: CASSQAGGQNYNSPLHF. DNA of the CDR3: TGCGCCAGCAGCCAAGCCGGGGGACAGAACTATAATTCACCCCTCCACTTT.

The V call is TRBV5-1, the J call TRBJ2-2; maybe TRBD1 (7 bases). The CDR3 is 15 amino acids. The V end lost 4 bases, the J end lost 3 bases, and 13 bases lay between the germline ends. Germline CDR1 is SGHRS and CDR2 is YFSETQ. This CDR3 reads CASSPGGPDTGELFF. The CDR3 region has the DNA TGCGCCAGCAGCCCAGGGGGGCCGGACACCGGGGAGCTGTTTTTT.

The chain combines TRBV20-1 with TRBJ2-7, with TRBD2 matching 7 bases. Germline V gene data show CDR1 as DFQATT and CDR2 as SNEGSKA (reference sequence). The trim removed 3 bases at V and 7 bases at J, leaving 6 bases unmatched. This CDR3 spans 12 amino acids. CDR3 DNA sequence: TGCAGTGCTAGGCGGGAGATGGGGGAGCAGTACTTC. It yields the protein CSARREMGEQYF.

This clonotype showed up just a few times. The genes are TRBV7-6 and TRBJ2-3, with 10 bases lining up with TRBD1. Trimming at V came to 5 bases and at J to 3 bases, leaving 5 bases not matched to a gene. The CDR3 contains 15 residues. Germline values: CDR1 SGHVS, CDR2 FNYEAQ. This CDR3 is CASSTGQGKTDTQYF. DNA of the CDR3: TGTGCCAGCAGCACGGGACAGGGGAAGACAGATACGCAGTATTTT.

The chain has TRBV4-1 and TRBJ2-7; 12 bases agree with TRBD2. Germline loops: CDR1 MGHRA, CDR2 YSYEKL. The CDR3 is 18 amino acids. The trim removed 0 bases at V and 0 bases at J, leaving 6 bases unmatched. DNA of the CDR3: TGCGCCAGCAGCCAAGATTGGGGACTAGCGGGTTTCTCCTACGAGCAGTACTTC. Amino acids: CASSQDWGLAGFSYEQYF.

This clonotype has just a few counts. V usage is TRBV25-1 and J usage is TRBJ2-7; D is perhaps TRBD2 (5 bases). The CDR3 runs to 14 residues. With 3 bases removed from V and 3 bases from J, the gap between germline ends came to 12 bases. The germline gives CDR1 MGHDK, CDR2 SYGVNS. The CDR3 loop reads CASSERLRDYEQYF. DNA of the CDR3: TGTGCCAGCAGTGAGAGACTCCGGGACTACGAGCAGTACTTC.

This clonotype was seen only a few times. The chain links TRBV18 to TRBJ2-3; D could derive from TRBD1 or TRBD2 (6 bases each). There are 15 residues in the CDR3. The V and J ends lost 0 bases and 6 bases respectively, with 13 bases between them. Germline V gene data show CDR1 as KGHSH and CDR2 as LQKENI. This chain's CDR3 is CASSPPGQTRDTQYF. DNA of the CDR3: TGTGCCAGCTCACCACCCGGACAGACTAGGGATACGCAGTATTTT.